The 8 T cell receptor beta chains reported below all come from one sample, sequenced in a study of blood T cell repertoires in COVID-19. Sequencing used immunoSEQ multiplex PCR; TCRdb keeps in-frame clones, though not all of them. The sample lists 90,000 to 140,000 clones; roughly 79% were seen once. The sample taken for sequencing was peripheral blood. The receptors derive from a woman between 65 and 79 years old with acute or convalescent COVID-19.

The rearrangement uses TRBV28 and TRBJ2-5; TRBD2 agrees at 9 bases. The J segment lost 5 bases and the V segment lost 3 bases, leaving 4 bases of the junction unmatched. This CDR3 is built from 14 residues. CDR1 and CDR2 from the germline V gene are MDHEN and SYDVKM. The CDR3 DNA is TGTGCCAGCAGTTTGCTAGCGGGGTTGGAGACCCAGTACTTC. Its translation is CASSLLAGLETQYF.

Comments on this clone: Given a much more abundant clone one base away, this may be a read error. The chain recombines TRBV5-6 with TRBJ1-2; D not resolved. Per the germline V gene, CDR1 is SGHDT and CDR2 is YYEEEE. The CDR3 totals 13 residues. V was clipped by 0 bases and J by 10 bases, with 13 bases between them. The CDR3, as DNA: TGTGCCAGCAGCTTGGGAGGGATTGATGACTACACCTTC. Its protein is CASSLGGIDDYTF.

The chain employs TRBV30 and TRBJ2-2, with a tentative D call TRBD1 (6 bases). Germline CDR1 GTSNPN, CDR2 SVGIG (reference sequence). The CDR3 is 13 residues long. Trimming took off 0 bases at V and 6 bases at J, with 8 bases between the two ends. The CDR3 sequence: CAWSVSGAGELFF. CDR3 nucleotides: TGTGCCTGGAGTGTTTCAGGGGCCGGGGAGCTGTTTTTT.

This chain connects TRBV6-5 to TRBJ1-5; D gene unclear. Per the germline V gene, CDR1 is MNHEY and CDR2 is SVGAGI. V was cut by 2 bases and J by 6 bases, with 8 bases left in between. The CDR3 runs 13 residues. Written as DNA, the CDR3 is TGTGCCAGCAGTTACGACTCCGTTCAGCCCCAGCATTTT. Translating gives CASSYDSVQPQHF.

The chain joins TRBV5-1 to TRBJ1-4; D ambiguous. CDR1 is SGHRS and CDR2 is YFSETQ in the germline V gene. The CDR3 runs to 15 residues. V lost 4 bases and J 3 bases, leaving 13 bases between the germline ends. CDR3 protein: CASSQYAGANEKLFF. The CDR3 nucleotides are TGCGCCAGCAGCCAGTACGCTGGAGCTAATGAAAAACTGTTTTTT.

This clone was counted between two and nine times. This chain links TRBV7-2 with TRBJ2-3; D is unclear. Germline-derived CDR1 and CDR2 are SGHTA and FQGNSA. Trimming removed 4 bases from V and 1 base from J, with 6 bases in between. The CDR3 totals 13 residues. The CDR3 DNA is TGTGCCAGCAGCTCCCAGGGCACAGATACGCAGTATTTT. It codes for CASSSQGTDTQYF.

This clone turned up a few times. This rearrangement joins TRBV29-1 to TRBJ2-7; 9 bases line up with TRBD1. The CDR3 loop spans 13 amino acids. The ends lost 4 bases at V and 2 bases at J; junction bases unmatched: 3. Germline CDR1 is SQVTM and CDR2 is ANQGSEA. The CDR3 nucleotides read TGCAGCGTTGTCGGGACAGGGCCCTACGAGCAGTACTTC. Its protein is CSVVGTGPYEQYF.

V and J are TRBV30 and TRBJ2-5; D might be TRBD2 (6 bases). The CDR3 extends over 14 amino acids. The germline gives CDR1 GTSNPN, CDR2 SVGIG (reference sequence). V was cut by 4 bases and J by 1 base, with 13 bases left in between. The CDR3 DNA is TGTGCCTGGACCCCCGGAGGGTCCCAAGAGACCCAGTACTTC. Amino acid sequence: CAWTPGGSQETQYF.